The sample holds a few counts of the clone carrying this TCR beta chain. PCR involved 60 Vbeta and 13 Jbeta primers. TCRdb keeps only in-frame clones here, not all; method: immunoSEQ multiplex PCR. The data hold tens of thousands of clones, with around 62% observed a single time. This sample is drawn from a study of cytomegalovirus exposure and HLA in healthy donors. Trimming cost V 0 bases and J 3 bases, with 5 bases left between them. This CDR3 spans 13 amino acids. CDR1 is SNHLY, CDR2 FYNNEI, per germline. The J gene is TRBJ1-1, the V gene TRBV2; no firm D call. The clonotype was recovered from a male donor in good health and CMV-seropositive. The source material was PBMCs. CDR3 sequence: CASSEAPDTEAFF. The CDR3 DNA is TGTGCCAGCAGTGAAGCGCCGGACACTGAAGCTTTCTTT.